This T cell receptor beta chain was profiled in a study of shared T cell receptors in the human thymus (dated by TCRdb to about 2021). A note on the overall study: The study investigated the way shared, self-reactive T-cell receptor alpha chains are produced in the human thymus.

Notes on this clone: Which antigen it targets is not known. No much larger clone exists at a distance of one base, and base qualities are not known.

At the junction V is shortened by 11 bases and J by 4 bases; bases outside the gene matches: 9. CDR1 and CDR2 (LNHNV, YYDKDF) derive from the germline V gene (reference sequence). Spanning cysteine to phenylalanine, the CDR3 consists of 13 amino acids. Only the CDR3 DNA is retained, 39 bases long and in frame from the first base. Library construction relied on the immunoSEQ multiplex PCR assay. TCRdb obtained this table from immuneACCESS and retained in-frame rearrangements with V and J assigned. These tables miss some clones; where compared with another copy, unresolved V genes account for less than half of the shortfall, and the remainder is unexplained. The sample records about 500,000 clones, 78% of which are singletons. The ten largest clones represent 0.01% to 0.015% of the sample. These data were also reused for a study on human thymus T cells. The second study also describes: Donors were immunologically healthy infants undergoing open corrective cardiac surgery for congenital heart defects in Finland. Thymus tissue was collected as surgical resects that were removed during corrective cardiac surgery. V and J gene segment usage appeared biased in both thymic and peripheral blood repertoires. The related research reported highly overlapping thymic TCR repertoires among unrelated individuals. The study described the TCR alpha and beta repertoires in fewer than 10 infant thymus samples and a handful of matching peripheral blood samples. The infant donors were roughly 7 to 244 days old, and the cohort included several males and two females. Thymocytes were released mechanically from tissue and stored at -70 °C as pellets of 10-30 million cells. A QIAsymphony instrument was used to extract genomic DNA from the frozen cell pellets. Using the immunoSEQ multiplex PCR assay, the TCRB and TCRAD loci were amplified from a standardized quantity of quality-controlled genomic DNA. The V(D)J region was spanned by amplicons of a length sufficient to cover the CDR3 and to identify V and J genes. Through the commercial immunoSEQ service, the amplicons were sequenced on an Illumina platform. Primer bias and sequencing errors were corrected as previously described, and TCRAD and TCRB definitions were based on the IMGT database. Repertoires were analysed with immunoSEQ Analyzer 3.0 and VDJTools, covering basic statistics, V/J segment usage, diversity estimates, rarefaction and pairwise overlap. To estimate diversity, the Chao1, ChaoE, Efron-Thisted, Shannon and inverse Simpson indices were applied, and diversity was also estimated on datasets down-sampled to the smallest sample. For repertoire overlap, CDR3 nucleotide sequence, V gene and J gene had to match strictly, and clustering was done by Jaccard-based multidimensional scaling. Thymus samples yielded on average around 800,000 unique TCRB clonotypes, compared with 80,000 to 85,000 from blood samples.

Material for sequencing was thymocytes. The chain couples TRBV15 to TRBJ2-3, and 7 junctional nucleotides match TRBD2. The origin of this receptor is a boy in the first two years of life with a congenital heart defect. Donor details come from another sample of the same person, matched by shared clones. The CDR3 has the sequence CAAGRGSADTQYF. The base sequence is TGTGCCGCCGGCCGCGGGAGTGCAGATACGCAGTATTTT.